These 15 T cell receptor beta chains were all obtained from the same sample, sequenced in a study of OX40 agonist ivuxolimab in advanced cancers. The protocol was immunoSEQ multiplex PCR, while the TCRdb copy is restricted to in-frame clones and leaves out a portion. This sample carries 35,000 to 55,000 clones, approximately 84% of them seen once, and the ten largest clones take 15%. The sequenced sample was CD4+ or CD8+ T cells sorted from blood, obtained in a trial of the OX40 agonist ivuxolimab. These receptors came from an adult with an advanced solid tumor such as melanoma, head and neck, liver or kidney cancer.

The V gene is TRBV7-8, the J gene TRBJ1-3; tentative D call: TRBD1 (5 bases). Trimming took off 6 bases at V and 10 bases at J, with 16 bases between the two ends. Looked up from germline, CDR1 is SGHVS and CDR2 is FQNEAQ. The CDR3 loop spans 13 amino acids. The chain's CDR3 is CASSGWDEGTIYF. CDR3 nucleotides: TGTGCCAGCAGTGGATGGGACGAAGGGACCATATATTTT.

CDR3 residues: CASRGRVDDTEAFF. The CDR3 DNA reads TGTGCCAGCAGGGGTAGGGTAGACGACACTGAAGCTTTCTTT. V and J are TRBV6-5 and TRBJ1-1; D gene ambiguous. CDR1 and CDR2 from the germline V gene are MNHEY and SVGAGI. Trimming cost V 6 bases and J 3 bases, with 14 bases left between them. The CDR3 is 14 amino acids.

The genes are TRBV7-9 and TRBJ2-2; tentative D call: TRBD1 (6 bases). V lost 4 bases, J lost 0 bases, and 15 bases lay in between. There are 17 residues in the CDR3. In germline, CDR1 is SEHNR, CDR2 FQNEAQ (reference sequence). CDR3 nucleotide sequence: TGTGCCAGCAGCTCCGACTTCGGGACATCGAACACCGGGGAGCTGTTTTTT. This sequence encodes CASSSDFGTSNTGELFF.

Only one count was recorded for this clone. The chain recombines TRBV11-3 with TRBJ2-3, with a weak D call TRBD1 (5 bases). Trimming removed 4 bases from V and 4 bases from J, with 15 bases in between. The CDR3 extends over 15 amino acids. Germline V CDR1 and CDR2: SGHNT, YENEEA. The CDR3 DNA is TGTGCCAGCAGCTCCAGGGAAGGGGTGCCAGATACGCAGTATTTT. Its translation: CASSSREGVPDTQYF.

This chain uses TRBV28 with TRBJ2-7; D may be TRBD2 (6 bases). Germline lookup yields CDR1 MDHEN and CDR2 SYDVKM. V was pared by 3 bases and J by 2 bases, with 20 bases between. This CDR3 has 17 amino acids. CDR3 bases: TGTGCCAGCAGTTTGGCGGGGCAGATCAGAAGCACCTACGAGCAGTACTTC. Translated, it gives CASSLAGQIRSTYEQYF.

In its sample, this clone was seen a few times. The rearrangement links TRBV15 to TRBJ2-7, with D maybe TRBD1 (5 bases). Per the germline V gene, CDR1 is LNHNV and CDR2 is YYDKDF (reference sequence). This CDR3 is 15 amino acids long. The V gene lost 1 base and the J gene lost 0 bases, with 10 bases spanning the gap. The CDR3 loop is CATSRGKGPSYEQYF. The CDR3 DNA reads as TGTGCCACCAGCAGAGGGAAGGGGCCCTCCTACGAGCAGTACTTC. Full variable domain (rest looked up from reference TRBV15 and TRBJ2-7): DAMVIQNPRYQVTQFGKPVTLSCSQTLNHNVMYWYQQKSSQAPKLLFHYYDKDFNNEADTPDNFQSRRPNTSFCFLDIRSPGLGDTAMYLCATSRGKGPSYEQYFGPGTRLTVT.

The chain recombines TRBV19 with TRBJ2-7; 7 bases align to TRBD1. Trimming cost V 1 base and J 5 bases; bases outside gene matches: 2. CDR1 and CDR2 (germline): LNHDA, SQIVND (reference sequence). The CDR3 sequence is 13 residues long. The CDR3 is CASSIVRGNEQYF. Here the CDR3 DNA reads TGTGCCAGTAGTATAGTCAGGGGGAACGAGCAGTACTTC.

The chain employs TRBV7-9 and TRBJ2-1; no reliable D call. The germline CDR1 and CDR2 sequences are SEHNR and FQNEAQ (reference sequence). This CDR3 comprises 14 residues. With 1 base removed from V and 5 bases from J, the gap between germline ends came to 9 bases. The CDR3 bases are TGTGCCAGCAGCTTAGGGGTTGAAGACAATGAGCAGTTCTTC. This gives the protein CASSLGVEDNEQFF.

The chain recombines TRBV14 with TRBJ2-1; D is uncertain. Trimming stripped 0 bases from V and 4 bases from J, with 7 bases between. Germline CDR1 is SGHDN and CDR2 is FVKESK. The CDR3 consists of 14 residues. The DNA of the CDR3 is TGTGCCAGCAGCCAAGATGACCCTTACAATGAGCAGTTCTTC. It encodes CASSQDDPYNEQFF.

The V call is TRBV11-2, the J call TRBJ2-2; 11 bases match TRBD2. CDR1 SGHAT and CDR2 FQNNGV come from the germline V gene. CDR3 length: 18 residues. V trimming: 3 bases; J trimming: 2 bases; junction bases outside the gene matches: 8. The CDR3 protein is CASSFPLAGGGNTGELFF. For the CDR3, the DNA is TGTGCCAGCAGCTTTCCCCTAGCGGGAGGCGGTAACACCGGGGAGCTGTTTTTT.

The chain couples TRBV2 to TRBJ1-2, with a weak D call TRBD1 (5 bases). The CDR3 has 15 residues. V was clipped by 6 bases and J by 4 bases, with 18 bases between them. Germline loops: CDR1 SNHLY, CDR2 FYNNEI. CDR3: CASSAPGTAFYGYTF. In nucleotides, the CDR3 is TGTGCCAGCAGCGCACCGGGGACCGCTTTCTATGGCTACACCTTC.

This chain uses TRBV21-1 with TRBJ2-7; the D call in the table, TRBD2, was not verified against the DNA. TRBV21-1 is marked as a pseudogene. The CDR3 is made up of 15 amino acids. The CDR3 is CASSNRGGEGYEQYF. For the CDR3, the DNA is TGTGCCAGCAGCAACAGGGGAGGGGAGGGCTACGAGCAGTACTTC.

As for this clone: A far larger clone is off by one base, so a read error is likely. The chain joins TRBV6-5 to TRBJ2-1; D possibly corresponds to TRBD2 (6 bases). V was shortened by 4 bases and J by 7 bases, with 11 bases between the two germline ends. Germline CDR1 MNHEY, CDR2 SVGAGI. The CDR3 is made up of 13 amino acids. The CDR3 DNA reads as TGTGCCAGCAGTTTCTCGGCGGGGAATGAGCAGTTCTTC. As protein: CASSFSAGNEQFF.

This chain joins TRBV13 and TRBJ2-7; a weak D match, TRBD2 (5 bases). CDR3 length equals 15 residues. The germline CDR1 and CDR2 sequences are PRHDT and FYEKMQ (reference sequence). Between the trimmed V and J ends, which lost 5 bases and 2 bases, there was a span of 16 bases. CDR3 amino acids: CASSAGRLATYEQYF. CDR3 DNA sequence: TGTGCCAGCAGCGCTGGACGTCTAGCTACCTACGAGCAGTACTTC.

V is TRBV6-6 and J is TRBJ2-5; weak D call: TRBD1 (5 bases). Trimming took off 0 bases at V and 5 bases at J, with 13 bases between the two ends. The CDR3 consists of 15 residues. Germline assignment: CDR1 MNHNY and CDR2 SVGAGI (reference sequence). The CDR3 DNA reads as TGTGCCAGCAGTTACTCTGGGGCAGTCAGGGAGACCCAGTACTTC. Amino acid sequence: CASSYSGAVRETQYF.